Given below is one T cell receptor (beta chain) in context. Sequenced by immunoSEQ multiplex PCR; TCRdb stores in-frame clones only, minus some. The sample contains about 440,000 clones, 90% of which appear only once. The CDR3 extends over 14 amino acids. The V end lost 6 bases, the J end lost 3 bases, and 15 bases lay between the germline ends. Germline V gene sequence: CDR1 SGHRS, CDR2 YFSETQ. The sample is drawn from a study of blood T cell repertoires in COVID-19. The chain is built from TRBV5-1 and TRBJ1-1; D gene uncertain. The TCR originated in a man between 18 and 35 years old who had recovered from COVID-19. Specimen: PBMCs or T cells enriched from blood (not recorded which). CDR3 in DNA: TGCGCCAGCAACCGTGGAGGGCAGGACACTGAAGCTTTCTTT. Encoded protein: CASNRGGQDTEAFF. Complete variable domain (other parts from reference TRBV5-1 and TRBJ1-1): KAGVTQTPRYLIKTRGQQVTLSCSPISGHRSVSWYQQTPGQGLQFLFEYFSETQRNKGNFPGRFSGRQFSNSRSEMNVSTLELGDSALYLCASNRGGQDTEAFFGQGTRLTVV.